The 10 T cell receptor beta chains below were found in one sample sequenced in a study of cytomegalovirus exposure and HLA in healthy donors (dated by TCRdb to 2016 to 2017). Receptors were amplified or captured by the immunoSEQ multiplex PCR assay. TCRdb took over this immuneACCESS table, retaining in-frame rearrangements with V and J assigned. Such tables are incomplete; in checked studies, under half of the missing clones stem from an unresolved V gene, and the remainder is unexplained. Present in this sample are some 140,000 clones, about 86% of which were seen just once. Jointly, the top ten make up around 20% of the sample. The sequencing sample was made of PBMCs. Receptor source: a man between 18 and 29 years old in good health and CMV-seropositive.

The chain uses TRBV7-2 and TRBJ2-7, with TRBD1 as a possible D gene (6 bases). Trimming removed 1 base at V and 6 bases at J, with 16 bases between. Germline V lookup: CDR1 SGHTA, CDR2 FQGNSA. The CDR3 is 15 amino acids. In DNA, the CDR3 is TGTGCCAGCAGCTTAGTGGACCACAGGGTCGGCGAGCAGTACTTC. Its protein product is CASSLVDHRVGEQYF.

Ten or more counts support this clone. The chain has TRBV6-6 and TRBJ1-6; TRBD1 matches at 8 bases. V was pared by 4 bases and J by 7 bases, with 6 bases of the junction left unmatched. Germline assignment: CDR1 MNHNY and CDR2 SVGAGI (reference sequence). CDR3 size: 15 residues. CDR3 nucleotide sequence: TGTGCCAGCAGTTCCCGACAGGGGAAGAATTCACCCCTCCACTTT. It codes for CASSSRQGKNSPLHF.

The table lists this clone with a few counts. The chain uses TRBV5-1 and TRBJ1-1; a possible D gene is TRBD1 (6 bases). The CDR3 covers 15 residues. The V end was cut by 0 bases, the J end by 6 bases, with 15 bases between. Germline V gives CDR1 SGHRS, CDR2 YFSETQ. The CDR3 coding sequence is TGCGCCAGCAGCTTGGACCAGGGGCAGAGCTCTGAAGCTTTCTTT. Encoded protein: CASSLDQGQSSEAFF.

This sequence joins TRBV6-5 and TRBJ2-7; TRBD2 matches at 15 bases. The V segment lost 5 bases and the J segment 11 bases; nucleotides outside the gene matches: 7. Per germline, CDR1 MNHEY and CDR2 SVGAGI. The CDR3 loop spans 14 amino acids. In DNA, the CDR3 is TGTGCCAGCAGTCAAGGACTAGCGGGAGGGCTCGAGTACTTC. Its translation: CASSQGLAGGLEYF.

V gene TRBV9 combines with J gene TRBJ2-5; 16 bases align to TRBD2. Germline lookup yields CDR1 SGDLS and CDR2 YYNGEE. After removal of 4 bases from V and 2 bases from J, the junction contained 5 bases not matched to a gene. This CDR3 region has 17 residues. The CDR3 DNA sequence: TGTGCCAGCAGCCTTGGGACTAGCGGGGGGGGACAAGAGACCCAGTACTTC. Translation: CASSLGTSGGGQETQYF.

J is TRBJ2-3 and V is TRBV7-3; 8 bases fit TRBD2. Germline V gives CDR1 SGHTA, CDR2 FQGTGA. The CDR3 is made up of 15 amino acids. The J segment lost 8 bases and the V segment lost 1 base, leaving 8 bases of the junction unmatched. CDR3 amino acids: CASSLSGGSPGTQYF. CDR3 nucleotides: TGTGCCAGCAGCTTAAGCGGGGGGTCGCCCGGTACGCAGTATTTT.

The CDR3 sequence: CASARTATNYGYTF. The CDR3 nucleotides are TGTGCCAGCGCGCGGACAGCAACCAACTATGGCTACACCTTC. This chain uses TRBV25-1 with TRBJ1-2; D is perhaps TRBD1 (6 bases). The V and J ends lost 8 bases and 2 bases respectively, with 15 bases between them. Germline CDR1 is MGHDK and CDR2 is SYGVNS. This CDR3 is 14 amino acids long.

The V call is TRBV29-1, the J call TRBJ2-3, with 9 positions matching TRBD1. CDR3 length: 14 residues. After removal of 5 bases from V and 4 bases from J, the junction contained 7 bases not matched to a gene. Germline V gene data show CDR1 as SQVTM and CDR2 as ANQGSEA. The CDR3 protein is CSVRTGQGSDTQYF. The CDR3 DNA reads as TGCAGCGTTCGAACGGGACAGGGCTCAGATACGCAGTATTTT.

A note on this clone: The sample holds other DNA sequences that translate to the same CDR3. The chain joins TRBV19 to TRBJ1-1; weak D call: TRBD1 (6 bases). From germline, CDR1 is LNHDA and CDR2 SQIVND (reference sequence). CDR3 length equals 15 residues. Deletions cut 1 base from V and 5 bases from J, with 14 bases between. The chain's CDR3 is CASSIGKQGRTEAFF. CDR3 coding DNA: TGTGCCAGTAGTATAGGGAAACAGGGACGGACTGAAGCTTTCTTT. Full variable domain (missing parts from reference TRBV19 and TRBJ1-1): DGGITQSPKYLFRKEGQNVTLSCEQNLNHDAMYWYRQDPGQGLRLIYYSQIVNDFQKGDIAEGYSVSREKKESFPLTVTSAQKNPTAFYLCASSIGKQGRTEAFFGQGTRLTVV.

The chain uses TRBV5-1 and TRBJ2-5, with a possible D match to TRBD2 (6 bases). The CDR3 extends over 16 amino acids. V dropped 0 bases and J dropped 0 bases, with 12 bases sitting between them. CDR1 is SGHRS and CDR2 is YFSETQ in the germline V gene. The CDR3 protein is CASSLGGDWYQETQYF. CDR3 nucleotides: TGCGCCAGCAGCTTGGGAGGGGACTGGTACCAAGAGACCCAGTACTTC.